The 9 T cell receptor beta chains presented below share a single source sample, sequenced in a study of post-analysis software for immune sequencing data. Study findings and constraints: Patients had higher frequencies than controls of about five TRBV segments, including TRBV5-6, TRBV5-1 and TRBV20-1.

Sequencing libraries made from TCR beta cDNA carried unique molecular identifiers. TCRdb re-called the PCR reads through MiXCR, storing one row per CDR3 protein. Here the sample spans fewer than 850,000 distinct CDR3 sequences, around 45% being singletons. No antigen has been identified for these receptors. The sequenced sample consisted of blood. The receptors come from a girl between 5 and 17 years old with multiple sclerosis.

The chain links TRBV5-1 to TRBJ2-1; no firm D call. Germline loops: CDR1 SGHRS, CDR2 YFSETQ. V lost 4 bases, J lost 3 bases, and 11 bases lay in between. CDR3 size: 14 residues. The CDR3 DNA sequence: TGCGCCAGCAGCCCCCCCCTTAACTACAATGAGCAGTTCTTC. This encodes CASSPPLNYNEQFF.

This clonotype was detected only a few times. This chain uses TRBV29-1 with TRBJ1-2; D is possibly TRBD1 (5 bases). Germline V CDR1 and CDR2: SQVTM, ANQGSEA. V dropped 5 bases and J dropped 5 bases, with 9 bases sitting between them. There are 11 residues in the CDR3. The DNA of the CDR3 is TGCAGCGTTCCCTGGGGGTATGGCTACACCTTC. Its translation is CSVPWGYGYTF.

The sample holds a few counts of this clonotype. The gene calls are TRBV7-8 and TRBJ2-3; D is uncertain. Looked up from germline, CDR1 is SGHVS and CDR2 is FQNEAQ. V lost 2 bases, J lost 4 bases, and 16 bases lay in between. The CDR3 consists of 16 residues. The CDR3 loop is CASSLSRIVPPDTQYF. CDR3 DNA sequence: TGTGCCAGCAGCTTATCTCGGATAGTCCCCCCAGATACGCAGTATTTT.

The chain combines TRBV7-2 with TRBJ2-5; TRBD2 matches at 10 bases. The CDR3 spans 17 residues. Germline loops: CDR1 SGHTA, CDR2 FQGNSA. Trimming removed 4 bases from V and 7 bases from J; junction bases left unmatched: 15. The CDR3 here is CASSYTWGLAGEGTQYF. The CDR3 nucleotides are TGTGCCAGCAGCTACACCTGGGGCCTAGCGGGAGAGGGGACCCAGTACTTC.

The chain links TRBV15 to TRBJ2-5, with 10 nucleotides matching TRBD2. This CDR3 region has 16 residues. V lost 1 base to trimming and J lost 3 bases; unmatched junction nucleotides: 5. CDR1 is LNHNV and CDR2 is YYDKDF in the germline V gene (reference sequence). CDR3 sequence (DNA): TGTGCCACCAGCAGAGCTCCTAGCGGGAGAAAAGAGACCCAGTACTTC. Translating gives CATSRAPSGRKETQYF.

The J gene is TRBJ1-2, the V gene TRBV11-1, with a tentative D call TRBD1 (5 bases). The CDR3 covers 15 residues. Germline V lookup: CDR1 SGHAT, CDR2 FQDESV (reference sequence). Trimming pared 5 bases from V and 0 bases from J, leaving 13 bases between. CDR3 in DNA: TGTGCCAGCAGCCGTGACAGAGCCCCTAACTATGGCTACACCTTC. Amino acids: CASSRDRAPNYGYTF.

The CDR3: CASSRRTGGGQETQYF. CDR3 in DNA: TGTGCCAGCAGCCGACGGACAGGAGGGGGCCAAGAGACCCAGTACTTC. The chain combines TRBV14 with TRBJ2-5; the D gene is possibly TRBD1 (7 bases). The CDR3 consists of 16 residues. CDR1 and CDR2 (germline): SGHDN, FVKESK. V lost 4 bases and J lost 1, with 16 bases in between.

A few counts support this clonotype. The chain employs TRBV12-3 or TRBV12-4 and TRBJ2-4; a possible D gene is TRBD2 (5 bases). The DNA end favors TRBJ2-5, so the J call may be wrong. The CDR3 has 15 amino acids. CDR3 DNA: TGTGCCAGCAGTTTAGGCGTTCCGAGGGAAGAGACCCAGTACTTC. Protein: CASSLGVPREETQYF.

The chain couples TRBV9 to TRBJ2-3; D gene unclear. Germline lookup yields CDR1 SGDLS and CDR2 YYNGEE. This CDR3 has 11 residues. V was pared by 7 bases and J by 7 bases, with 10 bases between. CDR3 DNA: TGTGCCAGCGGGTCCGCCCATACGCAGTATTTT. Translation gives CASGSAHTQYF. The whole variable domain, filled in from reference TRBV9 and TRBJ2-3, reads DSGVTQTPKHLITATGQRVTLRCSPRSGDLSVYWYQQSLDQGLQFLIQYYNGEERAKGNILERFSAQQFPDLHSELNLSSLELGDSALYFCASGSAHTQYFGPGTRLTVL.